The source of this TCR beta chain is a study of shared clonotypes between healthy human individuals. CDR1 and CDR2 from the germline V gene are SGDLS and YYNGEE. The CDR3 sequence is 13 residues long. Trimming cost V 4 bases and J 4 bases, with 11 bases left between them. Only in-frame clones appear in the TCRdb table, and some are missing; sequencing was by immunoSEQ multiplex PCR. Of 2 million to 3 million clones in the sample, approximately 92% were seen once. The clonotype originates from a man aged 18-30 years in good health. The V gene is TRBV9, the J gene TRBJ1-2; a possible D gene is TRBD1 (5 bases). Sequencing was carried out using naive CD4+ T cells sorted from blood. Subset given: CD45RA+ positively selected. Here the CDR3 reads CASSLEGFYGYTF. The CDR3 DNA reads as TGTGCCAGCAGCCTTGAGGGGTTCTATGGCTACACCTTC.